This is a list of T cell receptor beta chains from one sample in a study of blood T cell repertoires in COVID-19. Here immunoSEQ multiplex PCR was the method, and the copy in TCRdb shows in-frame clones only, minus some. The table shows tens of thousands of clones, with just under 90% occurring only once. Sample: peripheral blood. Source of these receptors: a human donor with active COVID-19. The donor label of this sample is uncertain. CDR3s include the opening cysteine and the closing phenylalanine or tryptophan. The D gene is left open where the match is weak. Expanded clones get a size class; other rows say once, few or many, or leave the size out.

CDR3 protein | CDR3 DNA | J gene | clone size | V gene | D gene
CASSYLGTSGRETDTQYF | TGTGCCAGCAGTTACCTCGGGACTAGCGGGAGGGAGACAGATACGCAGTATTTT | TRBJ2-3 | few | TRBV6-2/TRBV6-3 | TRBD2
CASSQGQVYGYTF | TGTGCCAGCAGCCAGGGACAGGTCTATGGCTACACCTTC | TRBJ1-2 | . | TRBV6-5 | TRBD1
CASSPRQASTDTQYF | TGTGCCAGCAGTCCGAGACAGGCTAGCACAGATACGCAGTATTTT | TRBJ2-3 | . | TRBV6-5 | .
CASSLDFLTNEKLFF | TGTGCCAGCAGCTTGGACTTTCTTACTAATGAAAAACTGTTTTTT | TRBJ1-4 | once | TRBV5-8 | .
CASSLRANEQFF | TGTGCCAGCAGTCTGAGGGCGAATGAGCAGTTCTTC | TRBJ2-1 | . | TRBV27 | .
CAWKPSAGGELFF | TGTGCCTGGAAGCCTAGCGCAGGCGGGGAGCTGTTTTTT | TRBJ2-2 | . | TRBV30 | .
CASTLRRGGNSPLHF | TGTGCCAGCACCCTACGGCGGGGCGGGAATTCACCCCTCCACTTT | TRBJ1-6 | few | TRBV6-5 | .
CASSAQGGSYEQYF | TGTGCCAGCAGTGCCCAGGGAGGCTCCTACGAGCAGTACTTC | TRBJ2-7 | . | TRBV28 | .
CASSLEGFGGRRSTDTQYF | TGTGCCAGCAGCTTAGAGGGCTTTGGCGGGAGGAGGAGCACAGATACGCAGTATTTT | TRBJ2-3 | . | TRBV7-9 | TRBD2
CASSAIWGREALLF | TGTGCCAGCAGCGCGATATGGGGCAGGGAGGCCTTACTCTTC | TRBJ1-2 | . | TRBV9 | .
CASSFLTSAQNNEQFF | TGTGCCAGCAGCTTCTTGACTAGCGCACAGAACAATGAGCAGTTCTTC | TRBJ2-1 | . | TRBV13 | TRBD2
CASSLREGDTEAFF | TGTGCCAGCAGCTTAAGGGAGGGGGACACTGAAGCTTTCTTT | TRBJ1-1 | . | TRBV7-2 | .
CASSPEAYGYTF | TGTGCCAGCAGCCCGGAGGCCTATGGCTACACCTTC | TRBJ1-2 | . | TRBV11-2 | .
CASKPRDKYTGELFF | TGTGCCAGCAAGCCTCGGGACAAATACACCGGGGAGCTGTTTTTT | TRBJ2-2 | once | TRBV5-5 | .
CASSQKIGLVSTDTQYF | TGTGCCAGCAGCCAGAAGATAGGTCTAGTCAGCACAGATACGCAGTATTTT | TRBJ2-3 | . | TRBV4-2 | .
CASRRLAGGSETQYF | TGTGCCAGCAGACGGCTAGCGGGGGGGAGTGAGACCCAGTACTTC | TRBJ2-5 | . | TRBV6-6 | TRBD2
CATSRELAGVGDTQYF | TGTGCCACCAGCAGGGAACTAGCGGGGGTGGGAGATACGCAGTATTTT | TRBJ2-3 | . | TRBV15 | TRBD2
CSVRGGTDEQYF | TGCAGCGTTAGGGGGGGTACGGACGAGCAGTACTTC | TRBJ2-7 | . | TRBV29-1 | .
CASMFLAGGLSSYEQYF | TGTGCCAGCATGTTTCTAGCGGGAGGTCTCAGCTCCTACGAGCAGTACTTC | TRBJ2-7 | . | TRBV27 | TRBD2
CASSLAERRTGELFF | TGTGCCAGCAGCTTGGCCGAACGCAGGACCGGGGAGCTGTTTTTT | TRBJ2-2 | once | TRBV5-4 | .
CASSGTGNTGELFF | TGCGCCAGCAGCGGGACAGGGAACACCGGGGAGCTGTTTTTT | TRBJ2-2 | . | TRBV5-1 | TRBD1
CASSIRAASNQPQHF | TGTGCCAGTAGTATCAGGGCAGCGAGCAATCAGCCCCAGCATTTT | TRBJ1-5 | . | TRBV19 | .
CSASVAGRSYEQYF | TGCAGTGCTAGTGTAGCGGGACGCTCCTACGAGCAGTACTTC | TRBJ2-7 | . | TRBV20-1 | TRBD2
CASSGTSGATGELFF | TGTGCCAGCAGTGGAACTAGCGGGGCCACCGGGGAGCTGTTTTTT | TRBJ2-2 | . | TRBV6-6 | TRBD2
CAIREGQNQETQYF | TGTGCCATCAGAGAGGGACAGAACCAAGAGACCCAGTACTTC | TRBJ2-5 | once | TRBV10-3 | TRBD1
CASSLQSSYEQYF | TGCGCCAGCAGCTTACAGAGCTCCTACGAGCAGTACTTC | TRBJ2-7 | . | TRBV5-1 | .
CASSMTSGGDGSYEQYF | TGTGCCAGCAGCATGACTAGCGGGGGAGATGGCTCCTACGAGCAGTACTTC | TRBJ2-7 | . | TRBV7-9 | TRBD2
CASSPVSYNEQFF | TGTGCCAGCAGTCCAGTTTCCTACAATGAGCAGTTCTTC | TRBJ2-1 | . | TRBV6-5 | .
CASSLAPSGTSTDTQYF | TGTGCCAGCAGCTTGGCCCCTAGCGGAACTAGCACAGATACGCAGTATTTT | TRBJ2-3 | once | TRBV5-6 | TRBD2
CASSLVRSSFYEQYF | TGTGCCAGCAGCTTGGTCAGATCTTCTTTCTACGAGCAGTACTTC | TRBJ2-7 | . | TRBV5-5 | .
CASSSGATEAFF | TGTGCCAGCAGTTCAGGGGCCACTGAAGCTTTCTTT | TRBJ1-1 | . | TRBV27 | .
CASSLISTDTQYF | TGTGCCAGCAGCCTCATCAGCACAGATACGCAGTATTTT | TRBJ2-3 | . | TRBV3-1/TRBV3-2 | .
CASSPRDRGNTEAFF | TGCGCCAGCAGCCCGAGGGACAGGGGGAACACTGAAGCTTTCTTT | TRBJ1-1 | . | TRBV5-1 | TRBD1
CASSQVVRRGDLSGEQYF | TGTGCCAGCAGCCAAGTTGTCAGGCGGGGGGATCTATCGGGCGAGCAGTACTTC | TRBJ2-7 | . | TRBV3-1/TRBV3-2 | TRBD2
CSVDGQGNTGELFF | TGCAGCGTTGACGGACAGGGGAACACCGGGGAGCTGTTTTTT | TRBJ2-2 | . | TRBV29-1 | TRBD1
CASSQDLAGGRYEQYF | TGCGCCAGCAGCCAAGATTTAGCGGGAGGAAGGTACGAGCAGTACTTC | TRBJ2-7 | . | TRBV4-3 | TRBD2
CASSSGTDGMNTEAFF | TGCGCCAGCAGCTCCGGGACAGACGGAATGAACACTGAAGCTTTCTTT | TRBJ1-1 | once | TRBV10-2 | TRBD1
CASSPIAGGVEQFF | TGTGCCAGCAGTCCAATAGCGGGAGGGGTTGAGCAGTTCTTC | TRBJ2-1 | . | TRBV6-5 | TRBD2
CASSLGTGRTDTQYF | TGTGCCAGCAGTTTAGGGACAGGGAGGACAGATACGCAGTATTTT | TRBJ2-3 | . | TRBV28 | TRBD1
CASSYRRENSYGYTF | TGTGCCAGCAGTTACAGACGGGAGAATTCCTATGGCTACACCTTC | TRBJ1-2 | . | TRBV28 | .
CASSLDRGRDEQYF | TGTGCCAGCAGCTTGGACAGGGGGAGGGACGAGCAGTACTTC | TRBJ2-7 | . | TRBV11-1 | TRBD1
CASSLGSNEQFF | TGTGCCAGCAGCTTAGGCAGCAATGAGCAGTTCTTC | TRBJ2-1 | . | TRBV11-2 | .
CASSFLANSVASYEQYF | TGTGCCAGCAGCTTTCTGGCCAATTCCGTTGCCTCCTACGAGCAGTACTTC | TRBJ2-7 | . | TRBV5-4 | .
CASSPVERGWAEAFF | TGTGCCAGCAGCCCCGTGGAAAGGGGTTGGGCTGAAGCTTTCTTT | TRBJ1-1 | . | TRBV28 | .
CASSEAGAGANVLTF | TGTGCCAGCAGTGAGGCTGGTGCCGGGGCCAACGTCCTGACTTTC | TRBJ2-6 | . | TRBV6-1 | .
CSVGQANPTTEAFF | TGCAGCGTCGGACAGGCCAACCCTACCACTGAAGCTTTCTTT | TRBJ1-1 | . | TRBV29-1 | TRBD1